This T cell receptor (beta chain) was captured by sequencing in a study of cytomegalovirus exposure and HLA in healthy donors. This CDR3 contains 16 residues. Trimming took 3 bases from V and 0 from J; bases not matched to a gene: 4. Germline CDR1 SGHTA, CDR2 FQGNSA. The study's findings and limits: Analyses of presence/absence relied on an assumption of roughly uniform sequencing depth across donors. Later, an analysis showed that TCR beta chains associated with HLA were more clonally expanded than others that were equally common. A previous analysis found most TCR beta V segments productive roughly 90% or roughly 30% of the time.

On this clone itself: The antigen is undetermined.

60 Vbeta and 13 Jbeta primers were used in PCR. Profiling relied on immunoSEQ multiplex PCR, and the TCRdb table lists in-frame clones only, not all of them. The table records about 230,000 clones, about 80% of them present only once. Sequences were obtained from PBMCs. The chain has TRBV7-2 and TRBJ2-1, with TRBD2 identical over 8 bases. The TCR comes from a middle-aged woman in good health and CMV-seronegative. As DNA, the CDR3 is TGTGCCAGCAGCTTCAGCGGGGGAAGCTCCTACAATGAGCAGTTCTTC. Protein: CASSFSGGSSYNEQFF.